Listed below are T cell receptor beta chains from one sample, sequenced in a study of blood T cell repertoires in COVID-19. Sequencing used immunoSEQ multiplex PCR; TCRdb keeps in-frame clones, though not all of them. The sample lists about 200,000 clones; more than 85% were seen once. The sequencing input was peripheral blood. The receptors come from a man in his forties or fifties with acute or convalescent COVID-19. Each CDR3 is given with its conserved first and last residue. Fields, in order: CDR3 length, V gene, J gene, D gene, CDR3 protein. D genes are given only for firm matches.

cdr3_length: 14; v_call: TRBV19; j_call: TRBJ1-1; d_call: .; cdr3_aa: CASTPQGWGTEAFF
cdr3_length: 13; v_call: TRBV28; j_call: TRBJ1-5; d_call: .; cdr3_aa: CASSLPLIVPQHF
cdr3_length: 16; v_call: TRBV6-5; j_call: TRBJ1-3; d_call: .; cdr3_aa: CASSYTPTGTGNTIYF
cdr3_length: 12; v_call: TRBV25-1; j_call: TRBJ2-7; d_call: .; cdr3_aa: CASSESLYEQYF
cdr3_length: 14; v_call: TRBV19; j_call: TRBJ1-1; d_call: TRBD1; cdr3_aa: CASSGGTGAAGAFF
cdr3_length: 15; v_call: TRBV11-2; j_call: TRBJ2-1; d_call: TRBD2; cdr3_aa: CASSSVAGAANEQFF
cdr3_length: 21; v_call: TRBV4-1; j_call: TRBJ2-2; d_call: .; cdr3_aa: CASSQDSYPPGPGGVTGELFF
cdr3_length: 19; v_call: TRBV11-3; j_call: TRBJ2-3; d_call: TRBD2; cdr3_aa: CASSLEPGGSGISTDTQYF
cdr3_length: 16; v_call: TRBV7-8; j_call: TRBJ1-2; d_call: .; cdr3_aa: CASSLTLLVRRNGYTF
cdr3_length: 16; v_call: TRBV5-1; j_call: TRBJ2-1; d_call: .; cdr3_aa: CASSLVAGSSYNEQFF
cdr3_length: 16; v_call: TRBV6-5; j_call: TRBJ2-7; d_call: .; cdr3_aa: CASSYSGGSTNYEQYF
cdr3_length: 16; v_call: TRBV11-2; j_call: TRBJ2-1; d_call: TRBD2; cdr3_aa: CASSPRGDPSYNEQFF
cdr3_length: 14; v_call: TRBV27; j_call: TRBJ2-2; d_call: .; cdr3_aa: CASSSQVNTGELFF
cdr3_length: 16; v_call: TRBV5-4; j_call: TRBJ2-1; d_call: TRBD2; cdr3_aa: CASSLGAGRSYNEQFF
cdr3_length: 15; v_call: TRBV28; j_call: TRBJ1-2; d_call: .; cdr3_aa: CASSFLKGLGYGYTF
cdr3_length: 15; v_call: TRBV5-1; j_call: TRBJ2-1; d_call: TRBD1; cdr3_aa: CASSWGQGVYNEQFF
cdr3_length: 15; v_call: TRBV11-3; j_call: TRBJ1-1; d_call: TRBD1; cdr3_aa: CASSPNAGQGTEAFF
cdr3_length: 15; v_call: TRBV5-1; j_call: TRBJ2-5; d_call: TRBD2; cdr3_aa: CASSGRTSGSETQYF
cdr3_length: 15; v_call: TRBV14; j_call: TRBJ1-1; d_call: TRBD1; cdr3_aa: CASSPLTGGKTEAFF
cdr3_length: 14; v_call: TRBV9; j_call: TRBJ2-3; d_call: .; cdr3_aa: CASSALVYTDTQYF
cdr3_length: 17; v_call: TRBV7-2; j_call: TRBJ2-3; d_call: TRBD2; cdr3_aa: CASSLATSGPPTDTQYF
cdr3_length: 15; v_call: TRBV9; j_call: TRBJ2-7; d_call: TRBD2; cdr3_aa: CASSVGLAGTYEQYF
cdr3_length: 15; v_call: TRBV5-1; j_call: TRBJ2-1; d_call: .; cdr3_aa: CASSSPAVTYNEQFF
cdr3_length: 17; v_call: TRBV7-3; j_call: TRBJ2-1; d_call: TRBD2; cdr3_aa: CASSPRSGRTSYNEQFF
cdr3_length: 15; v_call: TRBV6-5; j_call: TRBJ1-2; d_call: .; cdr3_aa: CASSSRGLWANGYTF
cdr3_length: 13; v_call: TRBV7-6; j_call: TRBJ2-7; d_call: TRBD2; cdr3_aa: CASSEGGGYEQYF
cdr3_length: 16; v_call: TRBV6-5; j_call: TRBJ2-7; d_call: TRBD1; cdr3_aa: CASSYSYGTGGYEQYF
cdr3_length: 13; v_call: TRBV28; j_call: TRBJ1-1; d_call: .; cdr3_aa: CASSLEQYTEAFF
cdr3_length: 17; v_call: TRBV4-3; j_call: TRBJ1-2; d_call: TRBD1; cdr3_aa: CASSQDNGNRGIYGYTF
cdr3_length: 14; v_call: TRBV7-2; j_call: TRBJ2-1; d_call: .; cdr3_aa: CASSSGHGLNEQFF
cdr3_length: 14; v_call: TRBV9; j_call: TRBJ1-2; d_call: TRBD1; cdr3_aa: CASSPQGDRAGYTF
cdr3_length: 12; v_call: TRBV2; j_call: TRBJ1-1; d_call: .; cdr3_aa: CASSEGHTEAFF
cdr3_length: 17; v_call: TRBV21-1; j_call: TRBJ2-1; d_call: .; cdr3_aa: CASSKVDSGGVYNEQFF
cdr3_length: 14; v_call: TRBV19; j_call: TRBJ1-2; d_call: TRBD1; cdr3_aa: CASSGTGKVNGYTF
cdr3_length: 12; v_call: TRBV24-1; j_call: TRBJ2-1; d_call: .; cdr3_aa: CATSDYTGRQFF
cdr3_length: 18; v_call: TRBV7-9; j_call: TRBJ2-2; d_call: TRBD2; cdr3_aa: CASSLRGQAGLATGELFF
cdr3_length: 17; v_call: TRBV27; j_call: TRBJ2-2; d_call: .; cdr3_aa: CASSSYPPTGNTGELFF
cdr3_length: 13; v_call: TRBV3-1/TRBV3-2; j_call: TRBJ2-7; d_call: TRBD1; cdr3_aa: CASSPDRGYEQYF
cdr3_length: 16; v_call: TRBV7-2; j_call: TRBJ1-4; d_call: TRBD1; cdr3_aa: CASSDRRQGAGEKLFF
cdr3_length: 17; v_call: TRBV15; j_call: TRBJ2-3; d_call: TRBD2; cdr3_aa: CATSSGLAGGPPDTQYF
cdr3_length: 16; v_call: TRBV7-3; j_call: TRBJ2-1; d_call: TRBD2; cdr3_aa: CASSPRTSQRGDEQFF
cdr3_length: 16; v_call: TRBV3-1/TRBV3-2; j_call: TRBJ1-3; d_call: TRBD1; cdr3_aa: CASSKTGDNTGNTIYF
cdr3_length: 13; v_call: TRBV12-3/TRBV12-4; j_call: TRBJ1-2; d_call: TRBD1; cdr3_aa: CASSWTGVYGYTF
cdr3_length: 16; v_call: TRBV5-6; j_call: TRBJ1-2; d_call: TRBD1; cdr3_aa: CASSLGPGTGVLGYTF
cdr3_length: 12; v_call: TRBV29-1; j_call: TRBJ2-3; d_call: .; cdr3_aa: CSPRTDTDTQYF
cdr3_length: 18; v_call: TRBV4-1; j_call: TRBJ2-3; d_call: TRBD2; cdr3_aa: CASSQERLAGGLGDTQYF
cdr3_length: 17; v_call: TRBV6-2/TRBV6-3; j_call: TRBJ1-6; d_call: .; cdr3_aa: CASSMIPMSSYNSPLHF
cdr3_length: 13; v_call: TRBV4-2; j_call: TRBJ1-4; d_call: .; cdr3_aa: CASSQPEVQKLFF
cdr3_length: 20; v_call: TRBV9; j_call: TRBJ2-3; d_call: TRBD2; cdr3_aa: CASSPMGRLANLGGTDTQYF
cdr3_length: 15; v_call: TRBV11-2; j_call: TRBJ1-1; d_call: .; cdr3_aa: CASSLEGQTNTEAFF
cdr3_length: 14; v_call: TRBV9; j_call: TRBJ1-2; d_call: .; cdr3_aa: CASSVGGDDYGYTF